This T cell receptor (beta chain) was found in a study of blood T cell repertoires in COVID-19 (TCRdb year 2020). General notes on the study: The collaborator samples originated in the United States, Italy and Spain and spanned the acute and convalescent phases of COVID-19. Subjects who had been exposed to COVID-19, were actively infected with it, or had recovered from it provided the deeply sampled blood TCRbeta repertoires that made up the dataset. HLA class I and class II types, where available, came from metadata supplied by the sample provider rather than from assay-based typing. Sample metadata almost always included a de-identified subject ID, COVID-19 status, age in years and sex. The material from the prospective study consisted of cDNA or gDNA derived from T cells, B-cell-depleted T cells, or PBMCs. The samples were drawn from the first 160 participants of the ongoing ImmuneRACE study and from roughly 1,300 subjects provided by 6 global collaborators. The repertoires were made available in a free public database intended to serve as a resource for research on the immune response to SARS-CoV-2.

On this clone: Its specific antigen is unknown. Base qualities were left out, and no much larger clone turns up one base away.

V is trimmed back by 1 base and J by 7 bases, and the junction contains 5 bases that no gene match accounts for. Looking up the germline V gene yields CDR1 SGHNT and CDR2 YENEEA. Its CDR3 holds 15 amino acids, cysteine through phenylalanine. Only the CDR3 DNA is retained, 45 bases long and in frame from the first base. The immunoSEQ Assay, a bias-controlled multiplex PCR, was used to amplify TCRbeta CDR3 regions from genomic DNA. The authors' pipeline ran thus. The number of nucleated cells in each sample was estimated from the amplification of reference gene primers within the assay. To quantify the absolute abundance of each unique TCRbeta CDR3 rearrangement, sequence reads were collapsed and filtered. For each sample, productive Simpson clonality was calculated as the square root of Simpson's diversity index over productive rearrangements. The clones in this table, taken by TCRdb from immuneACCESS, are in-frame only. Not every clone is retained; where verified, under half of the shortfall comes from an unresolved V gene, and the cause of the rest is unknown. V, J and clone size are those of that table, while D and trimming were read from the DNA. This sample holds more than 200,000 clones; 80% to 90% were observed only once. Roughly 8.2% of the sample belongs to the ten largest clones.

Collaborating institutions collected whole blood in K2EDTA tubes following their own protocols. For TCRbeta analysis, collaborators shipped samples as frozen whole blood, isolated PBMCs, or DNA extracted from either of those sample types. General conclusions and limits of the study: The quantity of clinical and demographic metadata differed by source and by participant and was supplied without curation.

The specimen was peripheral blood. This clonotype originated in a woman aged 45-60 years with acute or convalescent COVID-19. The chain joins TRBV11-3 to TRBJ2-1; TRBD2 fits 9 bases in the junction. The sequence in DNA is TGTGCCAGCAGCTTAGGCGGGAGGGCCCAGAATGAGCAGTTCTTC. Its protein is CASSLGGRAQNEQFF.